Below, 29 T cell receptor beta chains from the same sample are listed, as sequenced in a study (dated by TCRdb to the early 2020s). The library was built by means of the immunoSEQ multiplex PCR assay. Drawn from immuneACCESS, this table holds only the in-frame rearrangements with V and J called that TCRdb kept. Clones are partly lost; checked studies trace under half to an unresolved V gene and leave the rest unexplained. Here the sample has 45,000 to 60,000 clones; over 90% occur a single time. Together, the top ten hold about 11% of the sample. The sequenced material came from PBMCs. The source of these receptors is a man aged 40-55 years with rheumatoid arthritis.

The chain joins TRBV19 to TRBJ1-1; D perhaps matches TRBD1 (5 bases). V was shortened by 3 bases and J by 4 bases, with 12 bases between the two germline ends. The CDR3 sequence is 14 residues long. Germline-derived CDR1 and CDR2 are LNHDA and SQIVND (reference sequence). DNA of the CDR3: TGTGCCAGTAGTATCAGGGAATATGTCACTGAAGCTTTCTTT. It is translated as CASSIREYVTEAFF. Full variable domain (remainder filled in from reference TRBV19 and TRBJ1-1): DGGITQSPKYLFRKEGQNVTLSCEQNLNHDAMYWYRQDPGQGLRLIYYSQIVNDFQKGDIAEGYSVSREKKESFPLTVTSAQKNPTAFYLCASSIREYVTEAFFGQGTRLTVV.

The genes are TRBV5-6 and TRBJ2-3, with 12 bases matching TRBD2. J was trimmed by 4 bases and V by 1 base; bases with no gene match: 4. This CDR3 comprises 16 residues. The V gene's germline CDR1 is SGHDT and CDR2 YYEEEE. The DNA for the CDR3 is TGTGCCAGCAGCTTGTCGCTAGCGGGGGGGGCAGATACGCAGTATTTT. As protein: CASSLSLAGGADTQYF.

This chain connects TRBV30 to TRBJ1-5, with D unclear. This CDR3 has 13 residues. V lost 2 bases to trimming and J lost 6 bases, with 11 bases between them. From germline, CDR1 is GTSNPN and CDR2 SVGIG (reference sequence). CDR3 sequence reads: CAWSPTRLQPQHF. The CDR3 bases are TGTGCCTGGAGTCCTACACGCCTTCAGCCCCAGCATTTT. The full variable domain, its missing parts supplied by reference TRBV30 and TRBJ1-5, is SQTIHQWPATLVQPVGSPLSLECTVEGTSNPNLYWYRQAAGRGLQLLFYSVGIGQISSEVPQNLSASRPQDRQFILSSKKLLLSDSGFYLCAWSPTRLQPQHFGDGTRLSIL.

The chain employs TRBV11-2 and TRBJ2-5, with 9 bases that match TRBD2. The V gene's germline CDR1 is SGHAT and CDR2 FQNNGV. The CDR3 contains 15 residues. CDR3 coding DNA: TGTTGCCAAGGAGGAGCGGGGGGTCTCAAAGAGACCCAGTACTTC. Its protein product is CCQGGAGGLKETQYF.

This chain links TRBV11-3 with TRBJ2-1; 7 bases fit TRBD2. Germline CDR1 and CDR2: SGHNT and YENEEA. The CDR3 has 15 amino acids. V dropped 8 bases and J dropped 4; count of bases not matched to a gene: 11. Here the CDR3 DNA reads TGTGCCAGCTCTATAGCCCCTAGCGGATACAATGAGCAGTTCTTC. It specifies CASSIAPSGYNEQFF.

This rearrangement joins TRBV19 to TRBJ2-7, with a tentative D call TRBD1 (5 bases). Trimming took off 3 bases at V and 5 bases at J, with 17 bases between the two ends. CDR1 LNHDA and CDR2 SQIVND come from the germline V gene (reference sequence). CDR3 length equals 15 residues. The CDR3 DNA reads TGTGCCAGTAGTATGAAGAAGCAGGGCCTGAACGAGCAGTACTTC. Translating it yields CASSMKKQGLNEQYF.

The CDR3 DNA reads TGTGCCTGGGCGGCTGACTCTGGAAACACCATATATTTT. The encoded protein is CAWAADSGNTIYF. The V and J genes are TRBV30 and TRBJ1-3; D not certain. V lost 5 bases and J lost 0, with 8 bases in between. The CDR3 has 13 amino acids. CDR1 GTSNPN and CDR2 SVGIG come from the germline V gene (reference sequence). The entire variable domain, with the rest obtained from reference TRBV30 and TRBJ1-3, is as follows: SQTIHQWPATLVQPVGSPLSLECTVEGTSNPNLYWYRQAAGRGLQLLFYSVGIGQISSEVPQNLSASRPQDRQFILSSKKLLLSDSGFYLCAWAADSGNTIYFGEGSWLTVV.

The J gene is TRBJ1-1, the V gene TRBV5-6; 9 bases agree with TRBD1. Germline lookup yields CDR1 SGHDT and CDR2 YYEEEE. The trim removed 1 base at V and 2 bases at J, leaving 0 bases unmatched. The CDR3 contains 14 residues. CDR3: CASSLTGGNTEAFF. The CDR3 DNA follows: TGTGCCAGCAGCTTGACAGGGGGCAACACTGAAGCTTTCTTT.

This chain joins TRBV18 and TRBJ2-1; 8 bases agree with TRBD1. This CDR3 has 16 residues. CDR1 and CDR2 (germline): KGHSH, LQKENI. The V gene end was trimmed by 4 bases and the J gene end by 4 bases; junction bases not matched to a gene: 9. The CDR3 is CASSLRDRLTYNEQFF. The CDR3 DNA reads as TGTGCCAGCTCACTCCGGGACAGGCTTACTTACAATGAGCAGTTCTTC.

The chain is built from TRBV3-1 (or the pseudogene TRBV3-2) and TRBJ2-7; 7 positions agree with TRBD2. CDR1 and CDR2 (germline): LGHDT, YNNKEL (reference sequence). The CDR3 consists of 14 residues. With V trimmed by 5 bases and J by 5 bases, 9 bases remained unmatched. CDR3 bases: TGTGCCAGCAGCAACGGCGGGAGTACGGACGAGCAGTACTTC. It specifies CASSNGGSTDEQYF.

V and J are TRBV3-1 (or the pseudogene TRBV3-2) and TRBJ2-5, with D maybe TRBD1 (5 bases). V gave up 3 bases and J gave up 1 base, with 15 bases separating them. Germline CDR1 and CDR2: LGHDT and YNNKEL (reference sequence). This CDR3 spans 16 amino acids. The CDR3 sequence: CASSQTSRTTQETQYF. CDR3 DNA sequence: TGTGCCAGCAGCCAGACCTCTAGGACAACCCAAGAGACCCAGTACTTC.

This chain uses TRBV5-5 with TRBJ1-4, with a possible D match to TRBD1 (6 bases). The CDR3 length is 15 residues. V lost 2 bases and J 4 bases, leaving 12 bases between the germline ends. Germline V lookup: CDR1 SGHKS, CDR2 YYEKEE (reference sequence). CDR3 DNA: TGTGCCAGCAGCTTTGCGGCCAGGGGTAATGAAAAACTGTTTTTT. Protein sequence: CASSFAARGNEKLFF. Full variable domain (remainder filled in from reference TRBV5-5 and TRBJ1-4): DAGVTQSPTHLIKTRGQQVTLRCSPISGHKSVSWYQQVLGQGPQFIFQYYEKEERGRGNFPDRFSARQFPNYSSELNVNALLLGDSALYLCASSFAARGNEKLFFGSGTQLSVL.

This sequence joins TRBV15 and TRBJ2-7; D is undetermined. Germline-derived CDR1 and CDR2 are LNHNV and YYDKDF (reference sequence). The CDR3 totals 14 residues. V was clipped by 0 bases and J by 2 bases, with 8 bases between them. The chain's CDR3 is CATSRDLTPYEQYF. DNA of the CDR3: TGTGCCACCAGCAGAGATTTGACTCCCTACGAGCAGTACTTC. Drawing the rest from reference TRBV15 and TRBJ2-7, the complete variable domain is DAMVIQNPRYQVTQFGKPVTLSCSQTLNHNVMYWYQQKSSQAPKLLFHYYDKDFNNEADTPDNFQSRRPNTSFCFLDIRSPGLGDTAMYLCATSRDLTPYEQYFGPGTRLTVT.

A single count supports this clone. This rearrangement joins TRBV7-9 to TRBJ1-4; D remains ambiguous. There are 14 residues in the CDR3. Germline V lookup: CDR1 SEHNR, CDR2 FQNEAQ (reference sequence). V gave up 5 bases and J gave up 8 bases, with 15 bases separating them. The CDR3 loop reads CASSPPEGREKLFF. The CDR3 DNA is TGTGCCAGCAGCCCACCGGAGGGTCGGGAAAAACTGTTTTTT.

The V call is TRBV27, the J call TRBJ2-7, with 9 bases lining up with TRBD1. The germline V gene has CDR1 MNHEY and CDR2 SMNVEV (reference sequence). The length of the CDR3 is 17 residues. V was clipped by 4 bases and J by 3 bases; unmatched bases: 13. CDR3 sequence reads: CASSSTQGQGLNYEQYF. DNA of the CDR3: TGTGCCAGCAGTTCAACCCAAGGACAGGGGCTAAACTACGAGCAGTACTTC.

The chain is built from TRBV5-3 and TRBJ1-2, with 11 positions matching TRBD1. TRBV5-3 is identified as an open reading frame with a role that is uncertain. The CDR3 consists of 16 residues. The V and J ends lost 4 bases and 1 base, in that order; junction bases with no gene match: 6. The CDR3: CARSKGQGEGNYGYTF. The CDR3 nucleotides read TGTGCCAGAAGCAAGGGACAGGGGGAAGGTAACTATGGCTACACCTTC.

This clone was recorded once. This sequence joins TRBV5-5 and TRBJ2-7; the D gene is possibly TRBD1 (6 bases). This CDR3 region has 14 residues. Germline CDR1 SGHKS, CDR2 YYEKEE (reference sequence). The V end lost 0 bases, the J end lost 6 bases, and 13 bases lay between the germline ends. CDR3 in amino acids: CASSLGQGWAEQYF. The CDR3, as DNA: TGTGCCAGCAGCTTGGGGCAGGGGTGGGCCGAGCAGTACTTC.

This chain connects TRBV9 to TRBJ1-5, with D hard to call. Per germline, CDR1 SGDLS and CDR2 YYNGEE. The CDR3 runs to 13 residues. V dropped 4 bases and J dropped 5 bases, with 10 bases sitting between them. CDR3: CASSLLYDQPQHF. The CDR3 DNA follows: TGTGCCAGCAGCCTCCTGTACGATCAGCCCCAGCATTTT. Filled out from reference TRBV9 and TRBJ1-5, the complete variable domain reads DSGVTQTPKHLITATGQRVTLRCSPRSGDLSVYWYQQSLDQGLQFLIQYYNGEERAKGNILERFSAQQFPDLHSELNLSSLELGDSALYFCASSLLYDQPQHFGDGTRLSIL.

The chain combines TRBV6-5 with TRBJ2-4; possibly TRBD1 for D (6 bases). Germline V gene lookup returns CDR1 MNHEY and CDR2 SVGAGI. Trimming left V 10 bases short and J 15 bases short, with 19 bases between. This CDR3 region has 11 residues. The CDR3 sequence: CATVGQSSGYF. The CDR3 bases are TGTGCCACCGTTGGACAGTCATCGGGGTACTTC.

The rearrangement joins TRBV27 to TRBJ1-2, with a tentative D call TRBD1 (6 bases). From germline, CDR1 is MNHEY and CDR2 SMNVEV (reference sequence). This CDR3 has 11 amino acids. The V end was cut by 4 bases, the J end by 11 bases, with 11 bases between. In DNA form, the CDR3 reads TGTGCCAGCAGTTCGTCAGGGGTGTACACCTTC. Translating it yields CASSSSGVYTF.

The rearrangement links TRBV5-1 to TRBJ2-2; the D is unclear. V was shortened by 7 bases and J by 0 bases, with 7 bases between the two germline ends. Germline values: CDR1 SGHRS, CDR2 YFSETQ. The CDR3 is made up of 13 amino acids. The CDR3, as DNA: TGCGCCAGCCTGGAGACGAACACCGGGGAGCTGTTTTTT. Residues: CASLETNTGELFF.

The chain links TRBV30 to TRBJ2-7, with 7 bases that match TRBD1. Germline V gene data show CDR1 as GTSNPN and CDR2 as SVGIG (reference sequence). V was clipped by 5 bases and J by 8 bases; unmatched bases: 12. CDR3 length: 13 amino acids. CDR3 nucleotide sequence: TGTGCCTGGGACCGGGGACAGCCGGGACAGCAGTACTTC. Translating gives CAWDRGQPGQQYF.

The CDR3: CASSMTPYEQYF. The CDR3 nucleotides read TGTGCCAGCAGCATGACACCATACGAGCAGTACTTC. The chain recombines TRBV11-3 with TRBJ2-7; unclear D gene. Germline V gene sequence: CDR1 SGHNT, CDR2 YENEEA. Trimming cost V 5 bases and J 4 bases, with 9 bases left between them. The CDR3 has 12 residues.

This CDR3 is CASSPRRSMNFGQPQHF. The CDR3 nucleotides are TGTGCCAGCAGCCCCCGTAGAAGTATGAATTTTGGCCAGCCCCAGCATTTT. This chain connects TRBV7-8 to TRBJ1-5; no clear D. The ends were cut back, 5 bases at V and 7 bases at J, with 24 bases in the middle. Germline lookup yields CDR1 SGHVS and CDR2 FQNEAQ. This CDR3 spans 17 amino acids.

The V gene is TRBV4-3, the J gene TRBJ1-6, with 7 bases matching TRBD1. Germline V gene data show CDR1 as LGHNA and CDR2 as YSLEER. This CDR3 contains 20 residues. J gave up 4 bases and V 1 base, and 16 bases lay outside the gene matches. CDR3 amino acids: CASSQVPRGLELLYNSPLHF. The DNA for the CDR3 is TGCGCCAGCAGCCAAGTGCCCAGGGGGTTAGAACTATTATATAATTCACCCCTCCACTTT.

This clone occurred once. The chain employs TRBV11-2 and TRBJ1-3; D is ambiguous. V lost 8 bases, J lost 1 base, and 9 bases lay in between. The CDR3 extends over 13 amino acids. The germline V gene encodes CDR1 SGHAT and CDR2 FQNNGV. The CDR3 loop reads CASSPDSGNTIYF. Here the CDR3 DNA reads TGTGCCAGCTCCCCGGATTCTGGAAACACCATATATTTT.

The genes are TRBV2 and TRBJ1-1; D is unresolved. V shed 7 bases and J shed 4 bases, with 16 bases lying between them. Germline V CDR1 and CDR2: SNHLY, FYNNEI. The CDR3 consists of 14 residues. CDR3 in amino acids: CASTFYSAGTEAFF. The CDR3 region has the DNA TGTGCCAGCACCTTTTACAGTGCAGGCACTGAAGCTTTCTTT.

CDR3 amino acids: CASSTLGQDFNEQFF. The DNA for the CDR3 is TGTGCCAGCAGCACCTTGGGACAGGACTTCAATGAGCAGTTCTTC. This chain joins TRBV11-3 and TRBJ2-1, with 8 bases aligning to TRBD1. Germline lookup yields CDR1 SGHNT and CDR2 YENEEA. The CDR3 has 15 residues. V was clipped by 5 bases and J by 6 bases; unmatched bases: 9.

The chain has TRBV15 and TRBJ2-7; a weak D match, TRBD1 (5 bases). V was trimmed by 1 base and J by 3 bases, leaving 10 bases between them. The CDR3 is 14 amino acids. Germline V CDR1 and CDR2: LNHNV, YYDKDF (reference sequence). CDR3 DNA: TGTGCCACCAGCAGAGTCGCAGGGAACTACGAGCAGTACTTC. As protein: CATSRVAGNYEQYF.